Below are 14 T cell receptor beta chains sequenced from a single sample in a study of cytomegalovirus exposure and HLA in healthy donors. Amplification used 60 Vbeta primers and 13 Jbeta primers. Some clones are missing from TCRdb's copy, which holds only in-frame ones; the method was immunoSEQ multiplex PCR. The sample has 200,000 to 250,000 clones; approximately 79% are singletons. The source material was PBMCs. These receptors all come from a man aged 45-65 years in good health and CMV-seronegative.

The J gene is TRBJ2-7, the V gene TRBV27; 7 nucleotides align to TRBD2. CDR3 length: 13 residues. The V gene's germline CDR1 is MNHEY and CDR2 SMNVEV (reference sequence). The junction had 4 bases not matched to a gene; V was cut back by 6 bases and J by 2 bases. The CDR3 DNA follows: TGTGCCAGCAGCCTAAGCGGGGCCTACGAGCAGTACTTC. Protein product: CASSLSGAYEQYF.

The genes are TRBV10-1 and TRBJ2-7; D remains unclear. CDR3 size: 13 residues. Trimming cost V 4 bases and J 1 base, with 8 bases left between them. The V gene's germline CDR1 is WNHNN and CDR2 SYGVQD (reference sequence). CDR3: CASSALGSYEQYF. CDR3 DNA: TGCGCCAGCAGTGCCCTAGGTTCCTACGAGCAGTACTTC.

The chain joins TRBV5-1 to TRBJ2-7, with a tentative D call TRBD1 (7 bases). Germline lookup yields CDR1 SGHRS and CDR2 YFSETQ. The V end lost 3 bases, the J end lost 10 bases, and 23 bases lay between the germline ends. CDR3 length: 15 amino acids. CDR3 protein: CASSSMEGASIRQYF. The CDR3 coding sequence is TGCGCCAGCAGCTCGATGGAGGGGGCCTCAATCCGACAGTACTTC. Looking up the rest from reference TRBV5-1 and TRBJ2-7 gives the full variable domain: KAGVTQTPRYLIKTRGQQVTLSCSPISGHRSVSWYQQTPGQGLQFLFEYFSETQRNKGNFPGRFSGRQFSNSRSEMNVSTLELGDSALYLCASSSMEGASIRQYFGPGTRLTVT.

CDR3 loop: CASSLGATPNQPQHF. CDR3 bases: TGTGCCAGCAGCTTGGGGGCGACACCCAATCAGCCCCAGCATTTT. The rearrangement joins TRBV7-2 to TRBJ1-5; D perhaps matches TRBD1 (6 bases). This CDR3 contains 15 residues. V was pared by 3 bases and J by 3 bases, with 12 bases between. Germline V gene lookup returns CDR1 SGHTA and CDR2 FQGNSA. The whole variable domain, filled in from reference TRBV7-2 and TRBJ1-5, reads GAGVSQSPSNKVTEKGKDVELRCDPISGHTALYWYRQSLGQGLEFLIYFQGNSAPDKSGLPSDRFSAERTGGSVSTLTIQRTQQEDSAVYLCASSLGATPNQPQHFGDGTRLSIL.

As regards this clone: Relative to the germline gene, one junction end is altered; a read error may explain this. The CDR3 loop is CAGSQTGGYEQYF. CDR3 sequence (DNA): TGTGCCGGCAGCCAGACAGGGGGTTACGAGCAGTACTTC. The chain recombines TRBV7-3 with TRBJ2-5, with 9 nucleotides matching TRBD1. The end of the DNA fits TRBJ2-7 better, so the J call may be wrong. The CDR3 contains 13 residues. The germline V gene encodes CDR1 SGHTA and CDR2 FQGTGA.

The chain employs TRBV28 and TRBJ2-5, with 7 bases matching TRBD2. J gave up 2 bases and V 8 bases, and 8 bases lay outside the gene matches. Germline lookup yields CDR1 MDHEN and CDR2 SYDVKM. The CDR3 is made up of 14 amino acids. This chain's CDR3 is CASHPGLHQETQYF. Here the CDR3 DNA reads TGTGCCAGCCATCCGGGACTACATCAAGAGACCCAGTACTTC. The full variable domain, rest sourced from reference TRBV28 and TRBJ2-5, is DVKVTQSSRYLVKRTGEKVFLECVQDMDHENMFWYRQDPGLGLRLIYFSYDVKMKEKGDIPEGYSVSREKKERFSLILESASTNQTSMYLCASHPGLHQETQYFGPGTRLLVL.

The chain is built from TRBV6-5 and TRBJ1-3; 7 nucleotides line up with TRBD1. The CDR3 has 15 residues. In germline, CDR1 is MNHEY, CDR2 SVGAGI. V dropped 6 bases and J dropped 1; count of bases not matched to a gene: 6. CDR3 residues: CASRRQGASGNTIYF. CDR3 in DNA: TGTGCCAGCAGACGACAGGGAGCTTCTGGAAACACCATATATTTT.

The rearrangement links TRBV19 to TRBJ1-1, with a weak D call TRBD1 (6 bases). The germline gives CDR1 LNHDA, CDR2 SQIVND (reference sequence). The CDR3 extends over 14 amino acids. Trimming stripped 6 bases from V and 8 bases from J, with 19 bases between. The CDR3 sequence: CASRRNPGVGEAFF. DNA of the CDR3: TGTGCCAGTAGACGTAATCCAGGGGTAGGGGAAGCTTTCTTT. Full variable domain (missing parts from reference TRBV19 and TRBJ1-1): DGGITQSPKYLFRKEGQNVTLSCEQNLNHDAMYWYRQDPGQGLRLIYYSQIVNDFQKGDIAEGYSVSREKKESFPLTVTSAQKNPTAFYLCASRRNPGVGEAFFGQGTRLTVV.

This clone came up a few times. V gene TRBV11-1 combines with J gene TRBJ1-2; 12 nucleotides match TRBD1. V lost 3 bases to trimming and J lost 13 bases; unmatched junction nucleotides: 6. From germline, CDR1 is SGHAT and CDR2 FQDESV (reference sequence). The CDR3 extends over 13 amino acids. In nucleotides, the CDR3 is TGTGCCAGCAGCTTCCCGGGACAGGGGGCACTCACCTTC. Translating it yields CASSFPGQGALTF.

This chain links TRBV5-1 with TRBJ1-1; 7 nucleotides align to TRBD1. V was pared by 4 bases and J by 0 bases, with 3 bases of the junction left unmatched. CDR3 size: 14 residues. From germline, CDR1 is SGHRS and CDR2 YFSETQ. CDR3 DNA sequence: TGCGCCAGCAGCGGGACAGTCATGAACACTGAAGCTTTCTTT. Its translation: CASSGTVMNTEAFF.

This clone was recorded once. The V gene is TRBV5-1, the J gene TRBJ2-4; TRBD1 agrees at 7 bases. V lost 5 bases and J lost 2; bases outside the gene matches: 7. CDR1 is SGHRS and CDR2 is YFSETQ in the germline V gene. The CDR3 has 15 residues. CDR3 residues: CASSGQETTKNIQYF. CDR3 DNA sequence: TGCGCCAGCAGTGGACAGGAGACAACCAAAAACATTCAGTACTTC. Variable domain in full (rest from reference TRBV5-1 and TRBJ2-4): KAGVTQTPRYLIKTRGQQVTLSCSPISGHRSVSWYQQTPGQGLQFLFEYFSETQRNKGNFPGRFSGRQFSNSRSEMNVSTLELGDSALYLCASSGQETTKNIQYFGAGTRLSVL.

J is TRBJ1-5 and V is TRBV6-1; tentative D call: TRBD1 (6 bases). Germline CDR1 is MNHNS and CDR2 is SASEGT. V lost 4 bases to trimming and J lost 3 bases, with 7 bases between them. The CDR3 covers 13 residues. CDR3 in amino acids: CASSAGVNQPQHF. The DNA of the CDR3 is TGTGCCAGCAGTGCAGGGGTCAATCAGCCCCAGCATTTT.

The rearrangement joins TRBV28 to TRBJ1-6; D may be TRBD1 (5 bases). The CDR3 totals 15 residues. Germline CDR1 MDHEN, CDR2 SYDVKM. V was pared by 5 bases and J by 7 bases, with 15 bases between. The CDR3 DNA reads TGTGCCAGCAGTGCCGGGGGAGGGAGAAATTCACCCCTCCACTTT. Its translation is CASSAGGGRNSPLHF.

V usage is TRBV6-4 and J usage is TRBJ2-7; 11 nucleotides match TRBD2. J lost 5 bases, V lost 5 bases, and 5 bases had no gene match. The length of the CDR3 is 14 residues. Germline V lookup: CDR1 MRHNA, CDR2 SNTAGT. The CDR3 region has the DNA TGTGCCAGCAGTCCGCTAGCGGGAGGTGACGAGCAGTACTTC. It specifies CASSPLAGGDEQYF.